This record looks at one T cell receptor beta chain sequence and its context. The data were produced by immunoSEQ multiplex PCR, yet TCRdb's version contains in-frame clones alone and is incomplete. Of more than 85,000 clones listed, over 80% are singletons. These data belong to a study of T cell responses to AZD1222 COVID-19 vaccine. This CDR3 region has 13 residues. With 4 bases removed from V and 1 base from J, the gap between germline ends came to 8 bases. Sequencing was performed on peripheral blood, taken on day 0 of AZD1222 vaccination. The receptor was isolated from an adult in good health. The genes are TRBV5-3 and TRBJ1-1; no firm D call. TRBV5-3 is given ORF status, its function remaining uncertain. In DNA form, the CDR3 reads TGTGCCAGAAGCACCGGCACGAACACTGAAGCTTTCTTT. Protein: CARSTGTNTEAFF.